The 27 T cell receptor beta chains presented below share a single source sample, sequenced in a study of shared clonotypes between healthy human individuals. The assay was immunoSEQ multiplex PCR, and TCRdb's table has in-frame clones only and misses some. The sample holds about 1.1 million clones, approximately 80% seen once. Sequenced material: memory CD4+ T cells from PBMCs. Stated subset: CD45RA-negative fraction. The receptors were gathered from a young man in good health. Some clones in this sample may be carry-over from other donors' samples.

Written as DNA, the CDR3 is TGTGCCAGCAGCTTAGGGCCCACTAGCGGGAGGAACACCGGGGAGCTGTTTTTT. It is translated as CASSLGPTSGRNTGELFF. The gene calls are TRBV11-3 and TRBJ2-2; TRBD2 matches 11 bases. Trimming at V came to 1 base and at J to 1 base, leaving 5 bases not matched to a gene. Germline assignment: CDR1 SGHNT and CDR2 YENEEA. CDR3 size: 18 residues.

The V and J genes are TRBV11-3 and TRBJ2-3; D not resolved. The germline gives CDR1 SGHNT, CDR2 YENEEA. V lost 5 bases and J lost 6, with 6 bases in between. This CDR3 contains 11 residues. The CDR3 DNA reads TGTGCCAGCAGCCACGGGGATACGCAGTATTTT. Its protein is CASSHGDTQYF. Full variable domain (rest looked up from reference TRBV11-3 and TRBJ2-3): EAGVVQSPRYKIIEKKQPVAFWCNPISGHNTLYWYLQNLGQGPELLIRYENEEAVDDSQLPKDRFSAERLKGVDSTLKIQPAELGDSAVYLCASSHGDTQYFGPGTRLTVL.

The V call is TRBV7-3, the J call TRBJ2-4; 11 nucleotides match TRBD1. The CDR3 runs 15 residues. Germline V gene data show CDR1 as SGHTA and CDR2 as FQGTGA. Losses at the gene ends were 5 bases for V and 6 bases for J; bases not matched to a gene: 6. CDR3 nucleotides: TGTGCCAGCAGCCGGACAGGGGGCGCCGGAAACATTCAGTACTTC. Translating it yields CASSRTGGAGNIQYF.

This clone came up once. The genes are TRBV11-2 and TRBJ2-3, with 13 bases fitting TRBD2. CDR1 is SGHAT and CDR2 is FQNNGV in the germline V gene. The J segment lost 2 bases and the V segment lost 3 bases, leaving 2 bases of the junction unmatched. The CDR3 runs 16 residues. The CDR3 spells CASSLGLAGITDTQYF. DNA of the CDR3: TGTGCCAGCAGCTTGGGACTAGCGGGGATCACAGATACGCAGTATTTT.

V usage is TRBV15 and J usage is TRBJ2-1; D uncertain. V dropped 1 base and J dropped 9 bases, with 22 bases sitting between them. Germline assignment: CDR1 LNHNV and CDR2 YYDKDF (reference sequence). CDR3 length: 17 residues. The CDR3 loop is CATSRVGISDGIAEQFF. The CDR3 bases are TGTGCCACCAGCAGAGTGGGGATCAGCGATGGTATAGCTGAGCAGTTCTTC.

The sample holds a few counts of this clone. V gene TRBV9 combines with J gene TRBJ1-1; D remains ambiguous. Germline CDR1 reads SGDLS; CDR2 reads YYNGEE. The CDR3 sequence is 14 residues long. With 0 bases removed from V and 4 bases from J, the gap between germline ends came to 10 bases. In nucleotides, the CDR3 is TGTGCCAGCAGCGTAGACTGGGAACCCACTGAAGCTTTCTTT. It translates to CASSVDWEPTEAFF.

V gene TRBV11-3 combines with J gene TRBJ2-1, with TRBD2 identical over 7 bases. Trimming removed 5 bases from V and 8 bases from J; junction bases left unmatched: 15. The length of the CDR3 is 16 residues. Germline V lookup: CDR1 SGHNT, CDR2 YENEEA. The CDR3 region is CASSGGAGVTGDEQFF. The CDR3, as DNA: TGTGCCAGCAGCGGTGGGGCGGGAGTGACCGGGGATGAGCAGTTCTTC.

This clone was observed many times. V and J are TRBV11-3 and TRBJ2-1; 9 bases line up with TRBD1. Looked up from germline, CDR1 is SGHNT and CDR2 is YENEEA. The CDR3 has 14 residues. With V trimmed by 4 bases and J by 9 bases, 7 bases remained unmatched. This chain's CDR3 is CASSSGTGPFEQFF. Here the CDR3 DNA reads TGTGCCAGCAGCTCCGGGACAGGGCCTTTTGAGCAGTTCTTC.

In nucleotides, the CDR3 is TGCGCCAGCAATGGAGGATCTAGCACAGATACGCAGTATTTT. It yields the protein CASNGGSSTDTQYF. This chain links TRBV5-1 with TRBJ2-3; perhaps TRBD2 as D (5 bases). The CDR3 sequence is 14 residues long. V was clipped by 6 bases and J by 0 bases, with 11 bases between them. Germline values: CDR1 SGHRS, CDR2 YFSETQ.

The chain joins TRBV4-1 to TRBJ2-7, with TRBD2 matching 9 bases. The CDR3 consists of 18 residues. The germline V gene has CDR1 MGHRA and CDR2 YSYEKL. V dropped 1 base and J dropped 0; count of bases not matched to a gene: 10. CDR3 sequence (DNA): TGCGCCAGCAGCCAAGGAGGCTTAGCGGGAGACCACTCCTACGAGCAGTACTTC. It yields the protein CASSQGGLAGDHSYEQYF.

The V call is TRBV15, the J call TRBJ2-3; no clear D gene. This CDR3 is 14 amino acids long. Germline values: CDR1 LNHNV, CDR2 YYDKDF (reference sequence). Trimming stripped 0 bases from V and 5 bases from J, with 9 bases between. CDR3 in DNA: TGTGCCACCAGCAGAGATACCTTAAAAGATACGCAGTATTTT. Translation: CATSRDTLKDTQYF. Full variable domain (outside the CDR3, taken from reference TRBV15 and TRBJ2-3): DAMVIQNPRYQVTQFGKPVTLSCSQTLNHNVMYWYQQKSSQAPKLLFHYYDKDFNNEADTPDNFQSRRPNTSFCFLDIRSPGLGDTAMYLCATSRDTLKDTQYFGPGTRLTVL.

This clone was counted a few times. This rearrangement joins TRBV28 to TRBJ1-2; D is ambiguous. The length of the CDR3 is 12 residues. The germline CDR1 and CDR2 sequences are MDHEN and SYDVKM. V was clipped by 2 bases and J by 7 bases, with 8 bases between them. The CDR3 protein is CASSLSQFGYTF. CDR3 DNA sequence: TGTGCCAGCAGTTTAAGCCAGTTTGGCTACACCTTC.

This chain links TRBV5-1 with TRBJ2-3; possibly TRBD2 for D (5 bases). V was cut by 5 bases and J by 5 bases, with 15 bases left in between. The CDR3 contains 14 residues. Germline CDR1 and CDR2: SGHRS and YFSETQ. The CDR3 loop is CASSSTGGQDTQYF. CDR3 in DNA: TGCGCCAGCAGTTCCACGGGCGGGCAAGATACGCAGTATTTT.

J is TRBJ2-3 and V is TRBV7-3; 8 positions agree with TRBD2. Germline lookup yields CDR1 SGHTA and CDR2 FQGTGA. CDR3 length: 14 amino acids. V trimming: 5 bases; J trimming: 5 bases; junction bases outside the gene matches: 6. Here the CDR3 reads CASSALAAVDTQYF. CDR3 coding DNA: TGTGCCAGCAGCGCACTAGCGGCCGTAGATACGCAGTATTTT. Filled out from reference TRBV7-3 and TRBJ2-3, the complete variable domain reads GAGVSQTPSNKVTEKGKYVELRCDPISGHTALYWYRQSLGQGPEFLIYFQGTGAADDSGLPNDRFFAVRPEGSVSTLKIQRTERGDSAVYLCASSALAAVDTQYFGPGTRLTVL.

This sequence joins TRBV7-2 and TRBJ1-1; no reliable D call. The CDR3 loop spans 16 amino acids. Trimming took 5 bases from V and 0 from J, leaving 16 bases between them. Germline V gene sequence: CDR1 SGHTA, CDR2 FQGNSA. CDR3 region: CASSVGMGFLNTEAFF. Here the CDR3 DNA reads TGTGCCAGCAGCGTGGGGATGGGCTTTCTGAACACTGAAGCTTTCTTT.

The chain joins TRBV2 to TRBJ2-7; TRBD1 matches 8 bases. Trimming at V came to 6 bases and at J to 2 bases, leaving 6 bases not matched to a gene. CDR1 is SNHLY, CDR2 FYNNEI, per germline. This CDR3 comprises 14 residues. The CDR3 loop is CASRERTGTYEQYF. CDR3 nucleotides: TGTGCCAGCAGGGAAAGGACAGGGACCTACGAGCAGTACTTC.

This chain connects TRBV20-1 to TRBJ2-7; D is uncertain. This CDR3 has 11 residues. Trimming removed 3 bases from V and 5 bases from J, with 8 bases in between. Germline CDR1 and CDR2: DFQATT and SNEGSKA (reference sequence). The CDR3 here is CSASSANEQYF. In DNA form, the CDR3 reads TGCAGTGCTAGTAGTGCGAACGAGCAGTACTTC.

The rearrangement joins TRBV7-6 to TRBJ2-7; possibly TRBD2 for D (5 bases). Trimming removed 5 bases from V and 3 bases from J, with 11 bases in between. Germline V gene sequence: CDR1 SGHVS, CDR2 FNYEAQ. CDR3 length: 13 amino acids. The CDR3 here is CASSQPGSYEQYF. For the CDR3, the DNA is TGTGCCAGCAGCCAACCGGGGAGCTACGAGCAGTACTTC.

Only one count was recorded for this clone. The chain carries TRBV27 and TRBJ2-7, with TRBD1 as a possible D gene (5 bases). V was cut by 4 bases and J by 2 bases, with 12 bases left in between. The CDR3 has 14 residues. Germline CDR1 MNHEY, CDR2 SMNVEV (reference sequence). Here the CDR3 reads CASSSTGPTYEQYF. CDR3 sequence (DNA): TGTGCCAGCAGTTCTACAGGACCCACCTACGAGCAGTACTTC.

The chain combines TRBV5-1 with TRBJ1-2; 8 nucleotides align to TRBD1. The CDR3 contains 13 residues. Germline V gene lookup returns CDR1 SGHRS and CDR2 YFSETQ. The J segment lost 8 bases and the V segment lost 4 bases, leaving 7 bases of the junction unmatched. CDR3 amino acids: CASSQDRVRGYTF. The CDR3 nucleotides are TGCGCCAGCAGCCAGGACAGGGTTAGGGGCTACACCTTC.

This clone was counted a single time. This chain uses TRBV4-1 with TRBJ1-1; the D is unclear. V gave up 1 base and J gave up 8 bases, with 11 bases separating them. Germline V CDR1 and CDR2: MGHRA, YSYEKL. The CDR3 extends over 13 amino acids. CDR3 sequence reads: CASSQVWAGEAFF. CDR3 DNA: TGCGCCAGCAGCCAAGTCTGGGCAGGAGAAGCTTTCTTT.

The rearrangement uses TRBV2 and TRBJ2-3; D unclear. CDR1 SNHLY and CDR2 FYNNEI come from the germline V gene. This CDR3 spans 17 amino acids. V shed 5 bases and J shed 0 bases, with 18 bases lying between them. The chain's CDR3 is CASSTTADASSTDTQYF. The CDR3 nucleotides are TGTGCCAGCAGTACTACAGCCGACGCCTCTAGCACAGATACGCAGTATTTT.

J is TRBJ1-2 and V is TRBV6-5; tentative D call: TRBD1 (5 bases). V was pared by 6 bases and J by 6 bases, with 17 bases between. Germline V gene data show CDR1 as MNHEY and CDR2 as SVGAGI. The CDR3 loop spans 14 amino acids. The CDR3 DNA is TGTGCCAGCAGCTCCAACCGGGACGAGAATGGCTACACCTTC. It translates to CASSSNRDENGYTF.

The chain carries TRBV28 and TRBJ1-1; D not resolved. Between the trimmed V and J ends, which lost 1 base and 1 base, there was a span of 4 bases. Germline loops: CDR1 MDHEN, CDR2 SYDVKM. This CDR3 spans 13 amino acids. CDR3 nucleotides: TGTGCCAGCAGTTTATTCGGGAACACTGAAGCTTTCTTT. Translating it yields CASSLFGNTEAFF. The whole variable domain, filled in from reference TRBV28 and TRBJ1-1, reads DVKVTQSSRYLVKRTGEKVFLECVQDMDHENMFWYRQDPGLGLRLIYFSYDVKMKEKGDIPEGYSVSREKKERFSLILESASTNQTSMYLCASSLFGNTEAFFGQGTRLTVV.

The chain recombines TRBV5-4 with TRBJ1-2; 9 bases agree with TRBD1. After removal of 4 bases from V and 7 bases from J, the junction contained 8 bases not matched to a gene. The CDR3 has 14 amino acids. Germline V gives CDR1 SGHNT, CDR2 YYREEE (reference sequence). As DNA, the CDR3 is TGTGCCAGCAGCCCACAACAGGGGGCGCGTGGCTACACCTTC. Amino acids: CASSPQQGARGYTF.

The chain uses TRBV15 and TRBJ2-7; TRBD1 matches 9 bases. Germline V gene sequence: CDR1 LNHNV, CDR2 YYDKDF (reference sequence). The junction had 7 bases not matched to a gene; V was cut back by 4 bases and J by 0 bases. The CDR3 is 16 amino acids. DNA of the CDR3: TGTGCCACCAGCACCAGAGGGACAGGGAGCTCCTACGAGCAGTACTTC. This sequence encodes CATSTRGTGSSYEQYF.

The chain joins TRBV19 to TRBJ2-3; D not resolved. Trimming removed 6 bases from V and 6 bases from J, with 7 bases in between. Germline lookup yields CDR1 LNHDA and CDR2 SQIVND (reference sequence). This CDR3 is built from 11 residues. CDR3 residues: CASSLLDTQYF. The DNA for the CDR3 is TGTGCCAGTAGCCTCCTGGATACGCAGTATTTT.